The 23 T cell receptor beta chains reported below all come from one sample, sequenced in a study of early T cells in non-severe SARS-CoV-2 infection. MiXCR, run by TCRdb on the 5' RACE reads, gives a single entry per CDR3 protein. The data contain tens of thousands of distinct CDR3 sequences, around 6.8% of them singletons. Input material: whole blood. These TCRs come from an adult who was a healthcare worker with PCR-confirmed SARS-CoV-2 infection or an uninfected control (not recorded which).

The V gene is TRBV4-3, the J gene TRBJ2-3; D tentatively fits TRBD1 or TRBD2 (5 bases each). The CDR3 has 16 residues. Trimming pared 1 base from V and 2 bases from J, leaving 13 bases between. Germline assignment: CDR1 LGHNA and CDR2 YSLEER. CDR3 in DNA: TGCGCCAGCAGCCAAGCGTCAGGGAGATACACAGATACGCAGTATTTT. Protein product: CASSQASGRYTDTQYF.

The chain joins TRBV20-1 to TRBJ2-4; D may match TRBD1 or TRBD2 (5 bases each). Deletions cut 3 bases from V and 3 bases from J, with 15 bases between. The germline gives CDR1 DFQATT, CDR2 SNEGSKA (reference sequence). The CDR3 contains 15 residues. The CDR3 is CSASYRTGGKNIQYF. The CDR3 nucleotides are TGCAGTGCTAGCTACAGGACCGGAGGCAAAAACATTCAGTACTTC.

V gene TRBV12-3 or TRBV12-4 combines with J gene TRBJ2-1; 12 nucleotides line up with TRBD1. The V segment lost 6 bases and the J segment 9 bases; nucleotides outside the gene matches: 12. The CDR3 covers 16 residues. DNA of the CDR3: TGTGCCAGCAGCCGACCTCTGGGACAGGGGGCAGGTGAGCAGTTCTTC. Its translation: CASSRPLGQGAGEQFF.

This clonotype was seen many times. The chain uses TRBV28 and TRBJ2-5; no clear D. The germline V gene has CDR1 MDHEN and CDR2 SYDVKM. This CDR3 has 15 residues. V lost 3 bases and J lost 4, with 15 bases in between. CDR3 sequence reads: CASSFTGGVSETQYF. CDR3 nucleotides: TGTGCCAGCAGTTTCACGGGCGGAGTATCAGAGACCCAGTACTTC.

Ten or more counts support this clonotype. V is TRBV4-3 and J is TRBJ1-1; D perhaps matches TRBD1 (5 bases). The ends were cut back, 4 bases at V and 5 bases at J, with 20 bases in the middle. Germline V gene sequence: CDR1 LGHNA, CDR2 YSLEER. There are 16 residues in the CDR3. CDR3 amino acids: CASSRGKGVTKTEAFF. CDR3 DNA sequence: TGCGCCAGCAGCCGGGGGAAAGGTGTCACTAAGACTGAAGCTTTCTTT.

This clonotype was detected ten times or more. The rearrangement uses TRBV3-2 and TRBJ1-1. TRBV3-2 corresponds to a pseudogene. The CDR3 runs 15 residues. The chain's CDR3 is CASSQGFTGRAEAFF. As DNA, the CDR3 is TGTGCCAGCAGCCAAGGCTTCACAGGGAGGGCTGAAGCTTTCTTT.

Many counts were recorded for this clonotype. The chain combines TRBV7-9 with TRBJ2-3; a possible D gene is TRBD2 (5 bases). CDR3 length equals 15 residues. With 4 bases removed from V and 2 bases from J, the gap between germline ends came to 13 bases. The germline gives CDR1 SEHNR, CDR2 FQNEAQ (reference sequence). The CDR3 region has the DNA TGTGCCAGCAGCTCTATCCCCGGGATCACAGATACGCAGTATTTT. Encoded protein: CASSSIPGITDTQYF.

At least ten counts were recorded for this clonotype. This chain joins TRBV5-4 and TRBJ2-7; 8 positions agree with TRBD1. Germline assignment: CDR1 SGHNT and CDR2 YYREEE (reference sequence). The CDR3 totals 14 residues. V gave up 5 bases and J gave up 2 bases; unmatched junction bases: 6. The CDR3 nucleotides are TGTGCCAGCAGTCCGGGACAGGACACCTACGAGCAGTACTTC. It encodes CASSPGQDTYEQYF.

The chain employs TRBV7-6 and TRBJ2-1; the match to TRBD2 covers 7 bases. This CDR3 is built from 15 residues. The V gene end was trimmed by 3 bases and the J gene end by 8 bases; junction bases not matched to a gene: 10. The germline CDR1 and CDR2 sequences are SGHVS and FNYEAQ. The CDR3 loop is CASSFRMGGIHEQFF. For the CDR3, the DNA is TGTGCCAGCAGCTTTCGAATGGGAGGGATCCATGAGCAGTTCTTC.

This clonotype was recorded many times. The chain couples TRBV6-5 to TRBJ2-7, with 11 bases matching TRBD2. CDR3 length: 16 residues. J gave up 2 bases and V 0 bases, and 3 bases lay outside the gene matches. Germline CDR1 is MNHEY and CDR2 is SVGAGI. CDR3 loop: CASSYSLAGGTYEQYF. CDR3 in DNA: TGTGCCAGCAGTTACTCTCTAGCGGGGGGCACCTACGAGCAGTACTTC.

This clonotype was seen ten or more times. The chain has TRBV29-1 and TRBJ1-1; TRBD1 matches 10 bases. The germline gives CDR1 SQVTM, CDR2 ANQGSEA. Unmatched junction bases numbered 2, after V lost 6 bases and J lost 4 bases. This CDR3 is 12 amino acids long. The CDR3 region is CSVRTGGTEAFF. In DNA, the CDR3 is TGCAGCGTGAGGACAGGGGGCACTGAAGCTTTCTTT.

This clonotype was recorded at least ten times. The CDR3 spells CSVDGFGVTQYF. In nucleotides, the CDR3 is TGCAGCGTTGACGGATTTGGGGTTACCCAGTACTTC. This chain links TRBV29-1 with TRBJ2-5; D ambiguous. The CDR3 consists of 12 residues. CDR1 SQVTM and CDR2 ANQGSEA come from the germline V gene. Deletions cut 3 bases from V and 8 bases from J, with 13 bases between.

As for this clonotype: A much larger clone differs by one base, so this may be a read error. The chain is built from TRBV2 and TRBJ2-3; possible D gene TRBD2, 5 bases. Germline CDR1 and CDR2: SNHLY and FYNNEI. The CDR3 covers 15 residues. Between the trimmed V and J ends, which lost 3 bases and 6 bases, there was a span of 16 bases. CDR3 region: CASSELLGSRDTQYF. The CDR3 DNA sequence: TGTGCCAGCAGTGAGCTGTTAGGGAGCCGGGATACGCAGTATTTT. The full variable domain, its missing parts supplied by reference TRBV2 and TRBJ2-3, is EPEVTQTPSHQVTQMGQEVILRCVPISNHLYFYWYRQILGQKVEFLVSFYNNEISEKSEIFDDQFSVERPDGSNFTLKIRSTKLEDSAMYFCASSELLGSRDTQYFGPGTRLTVL.

The rearrangement joins TRBV18 to TRBJ1-1, with 7 nucleotides matching TRBD1. Per the germline V gene, CDR1 is KGHSH and CDR2 is LQKENI. This CDR3 region has 15 residues. The trim removed 1 base at V and 3 bases at J, leaving 5 bases unmatched. This chain's CDR3 is CASSPLPTGHTEAFF. The CDR3 DNA sequence: TGTGCCAGCTCACCACTTCCGACAGGGCACACTGAAGCTTTCTTT. Looking up the rest from reference TRBV18 and TRBJ1-1 gives the full variable domain: NAGVMQNPRHLVRRRGQEARLRCSPMKGHSHVYWYRQLPEEGLKFMVYLQKENIIDESGMPKERFSAEFPKEGPSILRIQQVVRGDSAAYFCASSPLPTGHTEAFFGQGTRLTVV.

This clonotype was seen a few times. V is TRBV7-2 and J is TRBJ2-7, with no clear D. The V gene lost 0 bases and the J gene lost 3 bases, with 15 bases spanning the gap. The CDR3 is 16 residues long. Germline V gives CDR1 SGHTA, CDR2 FQGNSA. CDR3 residues: CASSLAVVNPLYEQYF. The DNA for the CDR3 is TGTGCCAGCAGCTTAGCGGTAGTGAACCCCCTCTACGAGCAGTACTTC.

This chain connects TRBV7-9 to TRBJ2-3; D could derive from TRBD1 or TRBD2 (5 bases each). V was trimmed by 3 bases and J by 5 bases, leaving 12 bases between them. Germline V gene data show CDR1 as SEHNR and CDR2 as FQNEAQ (reference sequence). This CDR3 region has 14 residues. CDR3 region: CASSFRDREDTQYF. CDR3 nucleotide sequence: TGTGCCAGCAGCTTCCGGGACCGTGAAGATACGCAGTATTTT.

This clonotype has just a few counts. J is TRBJ2-5 and V is TRBV20-1; a weak D match, TRBD2 (6 bases). Trimming left V 2 bases short and J 5 bases short, with 15 bases between. CDR3 length: 14 amino acids. Germline loops: CDR1 DFQATT, CDR2 SNEGSKA (reference sequence). CDR3 region: CSARTLARTETQYF. The CDR3 nucleotides are TGCAGTGCTAGAACTCTAGCGCGGACGGAGACCCAGTACTTC.

This clonotype was recorded a few times. The rearrangement uses TRBV28 and TRBJ2-1; TRBD1 matches 8 bases. Trimming removed 5 bases from V and 3 bases from J; junction bases left unmatched: 3. The CDR3 runs 14 residues. Germline CDR1 is MDHEN and CDR2 is SYDVKM. The CDR3 DNA follows: TGTGCCAGCAGTCCGACAGGGGACTACAATGAGCAGTTCTTC. This encodes CASSPTGDYNEQFF. The entire variable domain, with the rest obtained from reference TRBV28 and TRBJ2-1, is as follows: DVKVTQSSRYLVKRTGEKVFLECVQDMDHENMFWYRQDPGLGLRLIYFSYDVKMKEKGDIPEGYSVSREKKERFSLILESASTNQTSMYLCASSPTGDYNEQFFGPGTRLTVL.

This clonotype has a count of ten or more. The V gene is TRBV20-1, the J gene TRBJ1-1, with TRBD1 matching over 8 bases. The V segment lost 0 bases and the J segment 1 base; nucleotides outside the gene matches: 22. Per the germline V gene, CDR1 is DFQATT and CDR2 is SNEGSKA (reference sequence). The CDR3 runs 21 residues. CDR3: CSARDRKQGAGGWKRNTEAFF. The CDR3 region has the DNA TGCAGTGCTAGAGATAGGAAGCAGGGGGCAGGGGGCTGGAAAAGGAACACTGAAGCTTTCTTT.

This clonotype was found a few times. The V call is TRBV7-2, the J call TRBJ2-3; D is unclear. The CDR3 is 15 amino acids. The ends were cut back, 1 base at V and 0 bases at J, with 8 bases in the middle. Germline V gene lookup returns CDR1 SGHTA and CDR2 FQGNSA. The CDR3 reads CASSLVTGSTDTQYF. CDR3 nucleotides: TGTGCCAGCAGCTTAGTGACCGGTAGCACAGATACGCAGTATTTT. The full variable domain, in which reference TRBV7-2 and TRBJ2-3 provide the parts outside the CDR3, is GAGVSQSPSNKVTEKGKDVELRCDPISGHTALYWYRQSLGQGLEFLIYFQGNSAPDKSGLPSDRFSAERTGGSVSTLTIQRTQQEDSAVYLCASSLVTGSTDTQYFGPGTRLTVL.

This clonotype was seen more than once but under ten times. The gene calls are TRBV12-3 or TRBV12-4 and TRBJ2-1; D might be TRBD2 (7 bases). The CDR3 is 17 amino acids. V gave up 5 bases and J gave up 5 bases, with 22 bases separating them. The DNA for the CDR3 is TGTGCCAGCAGTGGGCCCCTTGGGGGGGCATACAACAATGAGCAGTTCTTC. This codes for CASSGPLGGAYNNEQFF.

The sample holds many counts of this clonotype. The chain recombines TRBV27 with TRBJ1-1; the match to TRBD1 covers 8 bases. From germline, CDR1 is MNHEY and CDR2 SMNVEV (reference sequence). The V segment lost 2 bases and the J segment 0 bases; nucleotides outside the gene matches: 5. The CDR3 sequence is 16 residues long. In nucleotides, the CDR3 is TGTGCCAGCAGTTTAGATCGGACAGGGTTGAACACTGAAGCTTTCTTT. It specifies CASSLDRTGLNTEAFF.

The sample holds a few counts of this clonotype. The chain has TRBV3-1 and TRBJ2-3, with 10 bases lining up with TRBD2. V dropped 4 bases and J dropped 2; count of bases not matched to a gene: 6. Germline V gene data show CDR1 as LGHDT and CDR2 as YNNKEL (reference sequence). This CDR3 has 16 residues. This CDR3 is CASSRGLAAPTDTQYF. The DNA for the CDR3 is TGTGCCAGCAGCCGAGGACTAGCGGCCCCCACAGATACGCAGTATTTT.